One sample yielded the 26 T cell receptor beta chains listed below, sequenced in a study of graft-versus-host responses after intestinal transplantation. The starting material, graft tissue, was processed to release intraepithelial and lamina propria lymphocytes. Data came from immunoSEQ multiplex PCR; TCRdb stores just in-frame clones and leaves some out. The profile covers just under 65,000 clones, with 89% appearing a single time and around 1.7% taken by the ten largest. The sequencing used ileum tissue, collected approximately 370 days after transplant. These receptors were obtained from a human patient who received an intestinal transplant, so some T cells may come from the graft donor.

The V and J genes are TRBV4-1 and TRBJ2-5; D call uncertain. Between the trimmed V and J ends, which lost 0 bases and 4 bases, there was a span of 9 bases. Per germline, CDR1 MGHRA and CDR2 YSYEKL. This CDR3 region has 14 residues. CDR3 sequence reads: CASSQDKTRETQYF. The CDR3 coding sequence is TGCGCCAGCAGCCAAGATAAGACCCGAGAGACCCAGTACTTC.

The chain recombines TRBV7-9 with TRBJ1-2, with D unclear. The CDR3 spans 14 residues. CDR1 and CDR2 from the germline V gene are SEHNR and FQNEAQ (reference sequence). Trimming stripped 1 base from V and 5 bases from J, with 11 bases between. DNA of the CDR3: TGTGCCAGCAGCTTAGAATTTTGGGATTATGGCTACACCTTC. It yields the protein CASSLEFWDYGYTF.

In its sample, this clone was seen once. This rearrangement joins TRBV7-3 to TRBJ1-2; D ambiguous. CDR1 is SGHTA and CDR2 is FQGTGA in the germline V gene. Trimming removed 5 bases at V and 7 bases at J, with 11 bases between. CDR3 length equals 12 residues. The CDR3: CASSPPRAGYTF. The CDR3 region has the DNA TGTGCCAGCAGCCCTCCCCGCGCTGGCTACACCTTC.

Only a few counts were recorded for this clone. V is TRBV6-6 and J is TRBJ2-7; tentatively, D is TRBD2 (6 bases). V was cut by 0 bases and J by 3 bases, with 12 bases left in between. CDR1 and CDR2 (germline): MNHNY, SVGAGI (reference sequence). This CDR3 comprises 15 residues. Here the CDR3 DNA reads TGTGCCAGCAGTTACTCGGGAGGCGGCCACTACGAGCAGTACTTC. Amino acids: CASSYSGGGHYEQYF.

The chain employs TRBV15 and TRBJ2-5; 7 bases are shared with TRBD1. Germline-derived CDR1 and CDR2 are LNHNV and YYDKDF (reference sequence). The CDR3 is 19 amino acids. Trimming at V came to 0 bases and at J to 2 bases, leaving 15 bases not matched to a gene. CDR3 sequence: CATSREPVTGAALQETQYF. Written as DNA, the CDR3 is TGTGCCACCAGCAGAGAGCCCGTCACAGGGGCCGCCCTTCAAGAGACCCAGTACTTC.

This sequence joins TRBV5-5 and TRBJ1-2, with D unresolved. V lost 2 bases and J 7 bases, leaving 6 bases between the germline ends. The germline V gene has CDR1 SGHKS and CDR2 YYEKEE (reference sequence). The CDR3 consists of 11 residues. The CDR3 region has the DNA TGTGCCAGCAGCTTACGTTTTGGCTACACCTTC. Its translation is CASSLRFGYTF.

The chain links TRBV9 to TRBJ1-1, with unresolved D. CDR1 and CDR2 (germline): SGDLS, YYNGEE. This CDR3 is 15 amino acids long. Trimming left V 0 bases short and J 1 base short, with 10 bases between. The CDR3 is CASSVGTYGNTEAFF. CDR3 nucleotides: TGTGCCAGCAGCGTAGGTACTTATGGGAACACTGAAGCTTTCTTT.

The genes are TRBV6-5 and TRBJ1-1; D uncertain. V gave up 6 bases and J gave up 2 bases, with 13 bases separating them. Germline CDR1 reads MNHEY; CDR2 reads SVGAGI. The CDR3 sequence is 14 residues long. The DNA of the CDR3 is TGTGCCAGCAGCGAGTTTAGTCGTAACACTGAAGCTTTCTTT. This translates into CASSEFSRNTEAFF.

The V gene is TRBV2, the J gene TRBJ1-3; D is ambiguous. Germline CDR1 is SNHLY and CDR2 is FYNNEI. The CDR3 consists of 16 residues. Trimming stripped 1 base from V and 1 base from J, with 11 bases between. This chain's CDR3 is CASSEGRPYSGNTIYF. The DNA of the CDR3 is TGTGCCAGCAGTGAAGGCCGCCCATATTCTGGAAACACCATATATTTT.

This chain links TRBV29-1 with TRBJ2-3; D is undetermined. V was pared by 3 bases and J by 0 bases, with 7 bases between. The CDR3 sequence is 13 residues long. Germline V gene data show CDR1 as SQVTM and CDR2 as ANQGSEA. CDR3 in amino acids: CSVEERSTDTQYF. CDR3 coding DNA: TGCAGCGTTGAGGAGAGGAGCACAGATACGCAGTATTTT.

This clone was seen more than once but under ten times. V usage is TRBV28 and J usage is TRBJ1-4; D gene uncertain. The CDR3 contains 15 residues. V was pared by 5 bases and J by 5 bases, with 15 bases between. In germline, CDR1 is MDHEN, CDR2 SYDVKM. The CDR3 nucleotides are TGTGCCAGCAGTCCTTGGGGAGCGCCAAATGAAAAACTGTTTTTT. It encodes CASSPWGAPNEKLFF.

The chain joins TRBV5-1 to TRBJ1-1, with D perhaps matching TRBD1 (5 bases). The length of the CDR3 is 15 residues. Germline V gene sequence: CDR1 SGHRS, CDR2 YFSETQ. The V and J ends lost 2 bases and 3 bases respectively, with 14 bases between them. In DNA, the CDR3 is TGCGCCAGCAGCTTCTTGCAGGGAGCGGACACTGAAGCTTTCTTT. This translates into CASSFLQGADTEAFF.

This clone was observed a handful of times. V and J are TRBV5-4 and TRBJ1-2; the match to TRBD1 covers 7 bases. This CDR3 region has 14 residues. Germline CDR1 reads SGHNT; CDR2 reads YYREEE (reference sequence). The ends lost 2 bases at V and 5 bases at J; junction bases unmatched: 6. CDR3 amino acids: CASSFGNRGYGYTF. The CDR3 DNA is TGTGCCAGCAGCTTTGGAAACAGGGGATATGGCTACACCTTC.

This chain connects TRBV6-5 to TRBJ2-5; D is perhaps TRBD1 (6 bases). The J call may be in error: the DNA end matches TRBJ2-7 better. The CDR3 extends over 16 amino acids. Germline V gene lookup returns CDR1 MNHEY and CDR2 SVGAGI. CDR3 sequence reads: CASSYRVTGRTYEQYF. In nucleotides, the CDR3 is TGTGCCAGCAGTTATAGGGTGACAGGAAGGACCTACGAGCAGTACTTC.

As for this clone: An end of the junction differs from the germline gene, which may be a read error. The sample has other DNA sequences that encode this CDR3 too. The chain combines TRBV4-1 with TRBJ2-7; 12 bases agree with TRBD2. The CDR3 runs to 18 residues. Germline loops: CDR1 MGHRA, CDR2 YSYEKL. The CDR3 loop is CASSLRLAGGPPLHEQYF. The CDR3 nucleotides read TGCGCTAGCAGCCTGCGGCTAGCGGGAGGGCCTCCCCTACACGAGCAGTACTTC.

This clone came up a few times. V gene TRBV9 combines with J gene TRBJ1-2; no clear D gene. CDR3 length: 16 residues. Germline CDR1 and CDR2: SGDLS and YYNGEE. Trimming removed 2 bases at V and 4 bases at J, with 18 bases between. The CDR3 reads CASSVRPTPEGYGYTF. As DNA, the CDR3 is TGTGCCAGCAGCGTTCGCCCTACCCCCGAGGGCTATGGCTACACCTTC.

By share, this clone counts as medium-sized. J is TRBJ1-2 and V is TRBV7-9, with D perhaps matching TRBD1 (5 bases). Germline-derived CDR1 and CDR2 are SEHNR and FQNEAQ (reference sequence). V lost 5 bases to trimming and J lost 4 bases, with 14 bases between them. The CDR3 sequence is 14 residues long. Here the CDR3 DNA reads TGTGCCAGCAGCCCAGACGGGGGGTCCTATGGCTACACCTTC. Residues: CASSPDGGSYGYTF.

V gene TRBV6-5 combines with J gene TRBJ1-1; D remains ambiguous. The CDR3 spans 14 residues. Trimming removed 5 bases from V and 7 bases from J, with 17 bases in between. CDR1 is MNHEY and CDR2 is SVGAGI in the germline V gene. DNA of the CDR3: TGTGCCAGCAGTGATGCAGGAGGGATAGGTGAAGCTTTCTTT. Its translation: CASSDAGGIGEAFF.

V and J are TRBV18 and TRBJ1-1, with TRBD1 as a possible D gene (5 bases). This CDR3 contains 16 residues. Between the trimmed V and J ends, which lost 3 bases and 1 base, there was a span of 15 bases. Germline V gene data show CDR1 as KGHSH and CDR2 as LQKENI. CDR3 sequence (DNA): TGTGCCAGCTCACCCACCGGACGGGGGTCGAACACTGAAGCTTTCTTT. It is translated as CASSPTGRGSNTEAFF.

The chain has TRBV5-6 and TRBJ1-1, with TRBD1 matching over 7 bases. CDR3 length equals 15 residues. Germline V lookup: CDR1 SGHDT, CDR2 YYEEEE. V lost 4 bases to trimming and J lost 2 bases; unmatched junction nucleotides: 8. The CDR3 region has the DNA TGTGCCAGCAGCCTGCTAGGGGACAGCAACACTGAAGCTTTCTTT. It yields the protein CASSLLGDSNTEAFF.

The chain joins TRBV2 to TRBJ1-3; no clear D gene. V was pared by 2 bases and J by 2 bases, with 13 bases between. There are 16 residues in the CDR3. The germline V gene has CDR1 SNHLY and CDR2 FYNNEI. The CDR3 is CASSEKRLIPGNTIYF. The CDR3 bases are TGTGCCAGCAGTGAAAAGCGGCTTATCCCTGGAAACACCATATATTTT. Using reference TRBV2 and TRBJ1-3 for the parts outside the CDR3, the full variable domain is EPEVTQTPSHQVTQMGQEVILRCVPISNHLYFYWYRQILGQKVEFLVSFYNNEISEKSEIFDDQFSVERPDGSNFTLKIRSTKLEDSAMYFCASSEKRLIPGNTIYFGEGSWLTVV.

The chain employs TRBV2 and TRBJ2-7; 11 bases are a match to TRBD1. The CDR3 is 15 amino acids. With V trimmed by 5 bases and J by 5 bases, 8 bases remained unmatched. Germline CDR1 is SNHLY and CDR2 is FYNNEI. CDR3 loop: CASSIGQGAPNEQYF. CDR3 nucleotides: TGTGCCAGCAGTATCGGACAGGGGGCTCCCAACGAGCAGTACTTC.

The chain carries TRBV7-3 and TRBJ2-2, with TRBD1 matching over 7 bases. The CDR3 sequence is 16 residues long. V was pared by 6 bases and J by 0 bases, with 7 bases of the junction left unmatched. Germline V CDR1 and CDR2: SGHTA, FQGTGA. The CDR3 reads CASSLQTGPNTGELFF. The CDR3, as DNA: TGTGCCAGCAGTCTTCAGACAGGGCCGAACACCGGGGAGCTGTTTTTT.

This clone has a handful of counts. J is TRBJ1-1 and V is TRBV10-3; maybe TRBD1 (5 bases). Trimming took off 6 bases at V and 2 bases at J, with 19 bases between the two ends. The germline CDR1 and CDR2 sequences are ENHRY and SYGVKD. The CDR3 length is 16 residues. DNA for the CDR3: TGTGCCATCAGGATCAAAATGCGGGACGGAAACACTGAAGCTTTCTTT. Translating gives CAIRIKMRDGNTEAFF.

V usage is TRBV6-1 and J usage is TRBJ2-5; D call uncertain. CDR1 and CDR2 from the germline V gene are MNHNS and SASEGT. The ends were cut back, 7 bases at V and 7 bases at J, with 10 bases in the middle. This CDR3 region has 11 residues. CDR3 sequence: CASILALTQYF. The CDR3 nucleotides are TGTGCCAGCATCCTCGCCCTGACCCAGTACTTC.

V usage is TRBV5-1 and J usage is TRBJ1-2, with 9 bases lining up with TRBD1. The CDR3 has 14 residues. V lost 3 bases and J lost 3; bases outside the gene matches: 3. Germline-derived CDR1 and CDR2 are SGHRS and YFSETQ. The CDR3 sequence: CASSWTGEDYGYTF. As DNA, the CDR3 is TGCGCCAGCAGCTGGACAGGGGAGGACTATGGCTACACCTTC.